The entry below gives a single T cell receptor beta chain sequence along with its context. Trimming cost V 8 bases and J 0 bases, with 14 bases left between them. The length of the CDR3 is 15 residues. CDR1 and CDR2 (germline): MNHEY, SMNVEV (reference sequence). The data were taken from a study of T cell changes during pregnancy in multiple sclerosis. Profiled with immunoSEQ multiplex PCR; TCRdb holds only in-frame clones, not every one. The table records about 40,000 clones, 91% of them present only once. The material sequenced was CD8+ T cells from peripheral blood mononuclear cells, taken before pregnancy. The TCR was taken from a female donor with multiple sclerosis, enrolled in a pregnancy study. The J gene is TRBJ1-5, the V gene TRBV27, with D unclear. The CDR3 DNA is TGTGCCAGCTGGCCGGCGGGTAATAGCAATCAGCCCCAGCATTTT. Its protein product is CASWPAGNSNQPQHF.